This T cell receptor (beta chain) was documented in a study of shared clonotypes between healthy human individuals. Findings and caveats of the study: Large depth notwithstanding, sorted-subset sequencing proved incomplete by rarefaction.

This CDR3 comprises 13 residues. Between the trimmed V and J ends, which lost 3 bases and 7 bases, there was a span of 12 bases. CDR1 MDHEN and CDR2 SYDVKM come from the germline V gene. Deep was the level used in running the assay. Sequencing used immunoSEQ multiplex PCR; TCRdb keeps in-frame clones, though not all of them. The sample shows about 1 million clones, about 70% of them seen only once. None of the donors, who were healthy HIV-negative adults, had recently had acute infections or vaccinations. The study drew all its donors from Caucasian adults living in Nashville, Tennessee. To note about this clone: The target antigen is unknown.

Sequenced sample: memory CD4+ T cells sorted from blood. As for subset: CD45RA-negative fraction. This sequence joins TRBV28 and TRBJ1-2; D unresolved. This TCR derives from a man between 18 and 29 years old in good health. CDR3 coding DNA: TGTGCCAGCAGTTTGTCTGAAACCGCTGGCTACACCTTC. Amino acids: CASSLSETAGYTF.